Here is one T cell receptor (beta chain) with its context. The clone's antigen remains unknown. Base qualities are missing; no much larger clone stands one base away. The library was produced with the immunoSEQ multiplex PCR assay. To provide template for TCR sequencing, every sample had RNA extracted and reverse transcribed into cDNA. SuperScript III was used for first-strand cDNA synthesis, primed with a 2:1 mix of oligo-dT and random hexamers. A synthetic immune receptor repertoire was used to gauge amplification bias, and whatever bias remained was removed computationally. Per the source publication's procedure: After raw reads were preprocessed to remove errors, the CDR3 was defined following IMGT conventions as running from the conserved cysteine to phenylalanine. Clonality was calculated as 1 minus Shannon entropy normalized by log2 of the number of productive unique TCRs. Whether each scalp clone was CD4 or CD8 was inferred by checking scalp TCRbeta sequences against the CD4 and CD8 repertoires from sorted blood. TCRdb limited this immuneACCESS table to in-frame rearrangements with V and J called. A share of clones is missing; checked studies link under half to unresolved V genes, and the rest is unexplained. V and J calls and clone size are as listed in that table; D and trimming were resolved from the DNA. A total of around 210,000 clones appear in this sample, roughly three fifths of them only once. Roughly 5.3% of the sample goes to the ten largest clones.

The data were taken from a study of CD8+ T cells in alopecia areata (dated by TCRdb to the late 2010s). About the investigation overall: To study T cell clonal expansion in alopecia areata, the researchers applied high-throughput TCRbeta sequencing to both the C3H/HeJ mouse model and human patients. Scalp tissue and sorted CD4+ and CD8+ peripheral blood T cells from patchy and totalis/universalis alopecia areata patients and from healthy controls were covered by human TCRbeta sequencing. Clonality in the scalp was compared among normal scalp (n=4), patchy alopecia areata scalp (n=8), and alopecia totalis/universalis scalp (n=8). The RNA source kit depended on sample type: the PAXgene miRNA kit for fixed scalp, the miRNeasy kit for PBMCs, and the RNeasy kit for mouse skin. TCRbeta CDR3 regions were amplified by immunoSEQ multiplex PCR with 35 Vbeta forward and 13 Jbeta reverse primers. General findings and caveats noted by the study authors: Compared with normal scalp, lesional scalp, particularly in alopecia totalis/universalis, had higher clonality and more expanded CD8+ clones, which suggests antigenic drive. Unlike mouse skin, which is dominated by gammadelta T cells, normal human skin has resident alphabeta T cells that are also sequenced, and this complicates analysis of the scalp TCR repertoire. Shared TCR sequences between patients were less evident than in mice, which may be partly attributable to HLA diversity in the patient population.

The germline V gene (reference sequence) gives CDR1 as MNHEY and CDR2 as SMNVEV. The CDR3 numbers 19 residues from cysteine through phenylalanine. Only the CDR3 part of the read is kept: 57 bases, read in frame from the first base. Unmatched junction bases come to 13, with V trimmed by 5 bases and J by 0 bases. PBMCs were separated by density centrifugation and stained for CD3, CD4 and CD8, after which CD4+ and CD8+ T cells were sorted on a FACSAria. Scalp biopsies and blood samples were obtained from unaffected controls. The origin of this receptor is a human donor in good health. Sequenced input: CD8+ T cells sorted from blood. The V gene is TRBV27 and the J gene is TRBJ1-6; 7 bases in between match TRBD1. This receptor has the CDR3 CASSLSRQGLGSYNSPLHF. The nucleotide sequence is TGTGCCAGCAGTCTCTCTCGACAGGGCCTCGGCTCCTATAATTCACCCCTCCACTTT.